This T cell receptor (beta chain) was captured by sequencing in a study of response to subunit inactivated influenza vaccine. Study conclusions and caveats: Authors suggested that a seasonal influenza vaccination recruits few new T cells each time.

The CDR3 contains 14 residues. V was cut by 6 bases and J by 2 bases, with 12 bases left in between. About this clonotype: The antigen is not known.

MiXCR, applied by TCRdb to the RT-PCR reads, yields one record per CDR3 protein. The profile shows approximately 490,000 distinct CDR3 sequences, approximately 7.3% of them singletons. This chain connects TRBV12-3 or TRBV12-4 to TRBJ2-3; D not resolved. The receptor was derived from a man in his fifties or sixties who received an inactivated influenza vaccine. This specimen was PBMCs from blood, taken less than 30 months after vaccination. The CDR3 bases are TGTGCCAGCAGCCCCCCACGCACCACAGATACGCAGTATTTT. Its translation is CASSPPRTTDTQYF.